The T cell receptor beta chain under discussion was sequenced for a study of blood T cell repertoires in COVID-19. The CDR3 spans 14 residues. Germline loops: CDR1 SGHNT, CDR2 YYREEE (reference sequence). The V end lost 0 bases, the J end lost 0 bases, and 6 bases lay between the germline ends. As processed by the authors: Nucleated cell number was recorded as an estimate derived from reference gene primer amplification. Here immunoSEQ multiplex PCR was the method, and the copy in TCRdb shows in-frame clones only, minus some. V and J calls and clone size are copied from that table; D and trimming were computed from the DNA. The profile shows roughly 95,000 clones, around 80% of them singletons.

Sequenced material: peripheral blood. The TCR originated in an elderly man with acute or convalescent COVID-19. The chain carries TRBV5-4 and TRBJ2-5; TRBD1 is a possible D gene (5 bases). The CDR3 DNA sequence: TGTGCCAGCAGCTTGGCAGGGAACCAAGAGACCCAGTACTTC. It yields the protein CASSLAGNQETQYF.